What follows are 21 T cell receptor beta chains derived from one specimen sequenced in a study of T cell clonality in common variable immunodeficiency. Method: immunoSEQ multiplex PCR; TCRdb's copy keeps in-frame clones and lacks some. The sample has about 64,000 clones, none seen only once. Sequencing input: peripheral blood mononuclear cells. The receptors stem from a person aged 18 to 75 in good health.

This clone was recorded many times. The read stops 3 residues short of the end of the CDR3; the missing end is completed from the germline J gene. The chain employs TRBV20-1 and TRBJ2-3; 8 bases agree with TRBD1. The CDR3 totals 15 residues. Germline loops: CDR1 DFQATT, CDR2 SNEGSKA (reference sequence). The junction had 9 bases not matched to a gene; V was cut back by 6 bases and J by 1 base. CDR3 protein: CSAKNPGQGTDTQYF. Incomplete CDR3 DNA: TGCAGTGCAAAGAACCCGGGACAGGGCACAGATACG.

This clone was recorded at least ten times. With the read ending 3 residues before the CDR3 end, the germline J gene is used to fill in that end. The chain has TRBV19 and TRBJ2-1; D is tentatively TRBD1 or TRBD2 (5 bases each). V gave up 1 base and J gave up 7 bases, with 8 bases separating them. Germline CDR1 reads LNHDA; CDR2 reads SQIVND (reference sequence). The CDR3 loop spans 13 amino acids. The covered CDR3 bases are TGTGCCAGTAGTATAGGAGGGGAGAATGAG. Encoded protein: CASSIGGENE. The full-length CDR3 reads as CASSIGGENEQFF. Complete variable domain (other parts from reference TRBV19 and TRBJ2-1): DGGITQSPKYLFRKEGQNVTLSCEQNLNHDAMYWYRQDPGQGLRLIYYSQIVNDFQKGDIAEGYSVSREKKESFPLTVTSAQKNPTAFYLCASSIGGENEQFFGPGTRLTVL.

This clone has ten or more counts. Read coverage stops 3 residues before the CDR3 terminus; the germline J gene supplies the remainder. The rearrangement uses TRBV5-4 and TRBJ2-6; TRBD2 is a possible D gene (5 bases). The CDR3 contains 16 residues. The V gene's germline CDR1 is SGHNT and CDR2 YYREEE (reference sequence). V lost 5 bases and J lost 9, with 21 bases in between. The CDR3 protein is CASSPGGLPGVNVLTF. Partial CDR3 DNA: TGTGCCAGCAGTCCCGGCGGGCTCCCAGGAGTCAACGTC. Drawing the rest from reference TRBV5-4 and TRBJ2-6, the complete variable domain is ETGVTQSPTHLIKTRGQQVTLRCSSQSGHNTVSWYQQALGQGPQFIFQYYREEENGRGNFPPRFSGLQFPNYSSELNVNALELDDSALYLCASSPGGLPGVNVLTFGAGSRLTVL.

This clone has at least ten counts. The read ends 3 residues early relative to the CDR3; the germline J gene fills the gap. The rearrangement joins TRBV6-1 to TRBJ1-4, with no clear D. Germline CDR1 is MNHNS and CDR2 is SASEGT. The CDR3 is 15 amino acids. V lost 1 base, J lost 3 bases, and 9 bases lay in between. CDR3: CASSEVLQSNEKLFF. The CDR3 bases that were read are TGTGCCAGCAGTGAAGTCTTACAGTCTAATGAAAAA.

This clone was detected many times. CDR3 DNA, as far as it was read: TGTGCCTGGAGTCCCGGGACAGCTACCTACGAG. It encodes CAWSPGTATYE. The whole CDR3 reads CAWSPGTATYEQYF. The rearrangement uses TRBV30 and TRBJ2-7; 7 bases agree with TRBD1. The read gets to within 3 residues of the CDR3 end, and the germline J gene fills in the rest. CDR1 is GTSNPN, CDR2 SVGIG, per germline (reference sequence). V shed 2 bases and J 2 bases; nucleotides not matched to a gene: 6. The CDR3 runs 14 residues.

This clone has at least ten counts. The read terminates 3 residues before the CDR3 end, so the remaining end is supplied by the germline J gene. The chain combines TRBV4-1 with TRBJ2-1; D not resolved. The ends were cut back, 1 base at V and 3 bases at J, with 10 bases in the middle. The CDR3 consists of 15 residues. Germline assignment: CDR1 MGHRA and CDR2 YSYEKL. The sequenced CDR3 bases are TGCGCCAGCAGCCAAGGTGGGCAGAACTACAATGAG. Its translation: CASSQGGQNYNE. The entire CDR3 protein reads CASSQGGQNYNEQFF.

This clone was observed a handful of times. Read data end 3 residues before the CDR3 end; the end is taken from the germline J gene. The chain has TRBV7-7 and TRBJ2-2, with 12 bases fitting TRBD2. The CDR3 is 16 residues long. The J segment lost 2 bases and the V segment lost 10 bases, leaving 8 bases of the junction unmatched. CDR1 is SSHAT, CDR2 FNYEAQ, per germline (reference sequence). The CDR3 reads CATSRGLAGNTGELFF. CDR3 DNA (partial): TGTGCCACTTCGCGAGGACTAGCGGGAAACACCGGGGAG.

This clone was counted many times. CDR3 bases read: TGTGCCAGCAGCTTAGATCGGGGAATTGAA. Its protein product is CASSLDRGIE. From start to end, the CDR3 is CASSLDRGIEAFF. The rearrangement uses TRBV11-2 and TRBJ1-1; D not certain. Read sequence stops 3 residues before the CDR3 end, and the germline J gene provides the missing end. Germline CDR1 SGHAT, CDR2 FQNNGV. The CDR3 loop spans 13 amino acids. Trimming pared 0 bases from V and 7 bases from J, leaving 9 bases between.

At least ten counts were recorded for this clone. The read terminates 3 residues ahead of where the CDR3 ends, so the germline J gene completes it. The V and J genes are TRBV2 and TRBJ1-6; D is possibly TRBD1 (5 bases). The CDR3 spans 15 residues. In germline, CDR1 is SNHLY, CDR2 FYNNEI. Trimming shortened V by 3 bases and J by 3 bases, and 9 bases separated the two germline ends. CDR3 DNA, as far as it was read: TGTGCCAGCAGTGATGGGGCGGTCTATAATTCACCC. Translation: CASSDGAVYNSP. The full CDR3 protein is CASSDGAVYNSPLHF.

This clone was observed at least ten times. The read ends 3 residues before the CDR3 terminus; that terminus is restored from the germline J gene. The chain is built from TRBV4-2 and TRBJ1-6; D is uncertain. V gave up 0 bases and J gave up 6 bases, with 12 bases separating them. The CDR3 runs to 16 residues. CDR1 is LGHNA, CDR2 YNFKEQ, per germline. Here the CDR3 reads CASSQEAGGTNSPLHF. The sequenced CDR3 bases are TGTGCCAGCAGCCAAGAGGCGGGAGGAACTAATTCACCC.

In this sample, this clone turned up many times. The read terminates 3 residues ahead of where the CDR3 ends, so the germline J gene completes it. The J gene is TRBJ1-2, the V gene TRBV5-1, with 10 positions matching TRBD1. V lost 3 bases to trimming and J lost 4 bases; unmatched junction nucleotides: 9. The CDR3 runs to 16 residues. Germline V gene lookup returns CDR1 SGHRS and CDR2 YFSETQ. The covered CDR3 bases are TGCGCCAGCAGCTCCGGGACAGGGGCTCCGGGCTATGGC. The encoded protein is CASSSGTGAPGYG. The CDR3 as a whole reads CASSSGTGAPGYGYTF.

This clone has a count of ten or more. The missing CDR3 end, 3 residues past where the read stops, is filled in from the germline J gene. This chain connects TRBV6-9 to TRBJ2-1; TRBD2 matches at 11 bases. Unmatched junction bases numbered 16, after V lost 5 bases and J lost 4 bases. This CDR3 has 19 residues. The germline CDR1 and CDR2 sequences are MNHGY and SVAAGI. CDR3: CASSVTSGGLTWGYNEQFF. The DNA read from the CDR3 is TGTGCCAGCAGTGTTACTAGCGGGGGCTTAACATGGGGATACAATGAG.

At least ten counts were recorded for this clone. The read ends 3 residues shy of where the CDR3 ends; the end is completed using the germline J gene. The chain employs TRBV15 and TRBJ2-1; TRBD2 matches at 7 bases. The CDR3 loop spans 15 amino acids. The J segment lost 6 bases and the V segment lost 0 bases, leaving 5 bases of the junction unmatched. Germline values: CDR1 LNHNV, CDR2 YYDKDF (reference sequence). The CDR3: CATSRDFSGGNEQFF. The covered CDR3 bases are TGTGCCACCAGCAGAGATTTTTCGGGGGGCAATGAG.

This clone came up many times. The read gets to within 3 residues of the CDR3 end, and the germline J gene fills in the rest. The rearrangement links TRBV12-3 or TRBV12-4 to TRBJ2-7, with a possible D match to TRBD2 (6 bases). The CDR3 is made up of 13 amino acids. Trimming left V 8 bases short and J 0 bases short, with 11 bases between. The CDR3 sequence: CASRRVSSYEQYF. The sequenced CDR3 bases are TGTGCCAGCCGGAGGGTAAGCTCCTACGAG.

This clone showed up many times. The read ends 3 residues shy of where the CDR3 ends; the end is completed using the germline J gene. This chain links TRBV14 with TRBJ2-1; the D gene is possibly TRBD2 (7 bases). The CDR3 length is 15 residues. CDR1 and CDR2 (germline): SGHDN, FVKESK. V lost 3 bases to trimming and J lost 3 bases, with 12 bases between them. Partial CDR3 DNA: TGTGCCAGCAGCCAGCGGGGGCCAATCTACAATGAG. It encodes CASSQRGPIYNE. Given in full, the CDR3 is CASSQRGPIYNEQFF.

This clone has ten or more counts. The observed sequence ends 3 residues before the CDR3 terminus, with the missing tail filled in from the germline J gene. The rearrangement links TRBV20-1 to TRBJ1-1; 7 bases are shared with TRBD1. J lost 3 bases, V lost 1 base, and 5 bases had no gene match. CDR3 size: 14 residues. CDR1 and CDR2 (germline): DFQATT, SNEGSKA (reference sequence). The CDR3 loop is CSARGDRVHTEAFF. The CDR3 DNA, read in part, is TGCAGTGCTAGAGGAGACAGGGTGCACACTGAA.

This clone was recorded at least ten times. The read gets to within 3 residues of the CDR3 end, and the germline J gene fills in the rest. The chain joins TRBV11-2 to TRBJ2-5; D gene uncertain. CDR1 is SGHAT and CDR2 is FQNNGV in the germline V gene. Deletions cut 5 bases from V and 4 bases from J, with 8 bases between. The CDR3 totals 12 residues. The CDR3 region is CASSPALETQYF. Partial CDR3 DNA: TGTGCCAGCAGCCCAGCGCTAGAGACC.

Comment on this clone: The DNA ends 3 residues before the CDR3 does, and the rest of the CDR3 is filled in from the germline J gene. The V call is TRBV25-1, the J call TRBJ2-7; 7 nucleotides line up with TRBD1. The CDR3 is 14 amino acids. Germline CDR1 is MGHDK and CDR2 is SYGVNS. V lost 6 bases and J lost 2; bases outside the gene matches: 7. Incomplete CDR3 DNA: TGTGCCAGCAGCAGGGGGTACTTTACCTACGAG. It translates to CASSRGYFTYE. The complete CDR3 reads CASSRGYFTYEQYF.

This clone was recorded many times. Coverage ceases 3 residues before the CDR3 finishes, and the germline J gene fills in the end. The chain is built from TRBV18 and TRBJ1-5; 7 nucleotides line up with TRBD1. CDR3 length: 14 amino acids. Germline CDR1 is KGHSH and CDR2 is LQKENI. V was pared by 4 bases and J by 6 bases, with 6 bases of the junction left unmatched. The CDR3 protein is CASSLDRAGQPQHF. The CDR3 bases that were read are TGTGCCAGCTCACTTGACAGGGCGGGTCAGCCC.

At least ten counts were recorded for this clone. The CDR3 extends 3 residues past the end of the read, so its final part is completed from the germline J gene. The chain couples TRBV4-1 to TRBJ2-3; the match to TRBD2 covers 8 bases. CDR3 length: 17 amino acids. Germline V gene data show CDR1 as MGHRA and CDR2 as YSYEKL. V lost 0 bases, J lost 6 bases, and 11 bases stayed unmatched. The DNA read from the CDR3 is TGCGCCAGCAGCCAAGATTTAAGCGGGGGAGCCCCGGATACG. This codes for CASSQDLSGGAPDT. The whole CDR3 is CASSQDLSGGAPDTQYF.

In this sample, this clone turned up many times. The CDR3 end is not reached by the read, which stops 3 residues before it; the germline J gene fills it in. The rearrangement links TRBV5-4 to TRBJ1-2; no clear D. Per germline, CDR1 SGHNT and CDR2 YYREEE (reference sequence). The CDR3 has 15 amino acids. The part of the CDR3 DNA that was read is TGTGCCAGCAGCTTGGGGGCAGCCGAAGAGGCGGGC. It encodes CASSLGAAEEAG. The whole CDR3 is CASSLGAAEEAGYTF.